This T cell receptor (beta chain) was identified in a study of human T cells and chemical hapten exposure. As for the study in general: Upper-back patches of 0.01% DPC were read at 6 days. Mostly female patients had alopecia areata, totalis or universalis.

TCRdb fed the RACE reads into MiXCR, producing one record per CDR3 protein. The data contain about 160,000 distinct CDR3 sequences, 28% of them singletons. Time point in this sample: patch test 3, about 24 weeks after DPC sensitization. Sample treatment: therapeutic diphenylcyclopropenone sensitization with weekly scalp DPC. This CDR3 is 17 amino acids long. Trimming at V came to 1 base and at J to 8 bases, leaving 14 bases not matched to a gene. Germline V gene lookup returns CDR1 LGHNA and CDR2 YNFKEQ. The sequence came from a woman in her late teens or twenties with alopecia areata. Some clones in this sample may be carry-over from other donors' samples. The gene calls are TRBV4-2 and TRBJ2-3, with 8 positions matching TRBD2. The input for sequencing was whole blood, taken in connection with sensitization to the hapten diphenylcyclopropenone (DPC). The CDR3: CASSQVPSGSVVGTQYF. CDR3 DNA sequence: TGTGCCAGCAGCCAAGTGCCGAGCGGGAGCGTCGTAGGTACGCAGTATTTT.